The 16 T cell receptor beta chains below all came from one sample that was sequenced in a study of blood T cell repertoires in COVID-19. Profiled with immunoSEQ multiplex PCR; TCRdb holds only in-frame clones, not every one. The table has fewer than 350,000 clones, more than 75% seen once. Input material: peripheral blood. Receptors were obtained from a woman aged 25-40 years who had recovered from COVID-19.

V is TRBV2 and J is TRBJ1-2, with D possibly matching TRBD1 (6 bases). Germline-derived CDR1 and CDR2 are SNHLY and FYNNEI. V lost 6 bases, J lost 8 bases, and 25 bases lay in between. The CDR3 is 16 residues long. The CDR3 bases are TGTGCCAGCAGGGGTTCCACTCCAGGGGTGAGTGGCGGCTACACCTTC. Translating it yields CASRGSTPGVSGGYTF.

The chain recombines TRBV30 with TRBJ1-1; the D is unclear. V lost 0 bases and J lost 0, with 8 bases in between. The CDR3 is 14 amino acids. Germline CDR1 and CDR2: GTSNPN and SVGIG (reference sequence). CDR3 sequence reads: CAWSVKNMNTEAFF. DNA for the CDR3: TGTGCCTGGAGTGTAAAGAACATGAACACTGAAGCTTTCTTT.

J is TRBJ2-3 and V is TRBV24-1; D may be TRBD2 (5 bases). CDR1 KGHDR and CDR2 SFDVKD come from the germline V gene. This CDR3 is built from 16 residues. V was trimmed by 9 bases and J by 2 bases, leaving 20 bases between them. CDR3 nucleotides: TGTGCCACCTCAGGATTGCAACTAGAGGACACAGATACGCAGTATTTT. This codes for CATSGLQLEDTDTQYF.

This chain's CDR3 is CASSNRQGEGTEAFF. Written as DNA, the CDR3 is TGCGCCAGCAGCAATCGACAGGGGGAAGGTACTGAAGCTTTCTTT. The V and J genes are TRBV5-1 and TRBJ1-1; 9 bases align to TRBD1. CDR1 is SGHRS and CDR2 is YFSETQ in the germline V gene. V dropped 4 bases and J dropped 5; count of bases not matched to a gene: 9. The CDR3 has 15 amino acids.

The V gene is TRBV4-1, the J gene TRBJ1-3; TRBD1 matches 8 bases. CDR1 and CDR2 (germline): MGHRA, YSYEKL. The CDR3 runs to 19 residues. Trimming cost V 4 bases and J 0 bases; bases outside gene matches: 14. CDR3: CASSRDKVRDRLSGNTIYF. The CDR3 DNA is TGCGCCAGCAGCCGAGATAAGGTTAGGGACAGGCTCTCTGGAAACACCATATATTTT.

V usage is TRBV27 and J usage is TRBJ1-2; D remains ambiguous. The CDR3 has 13 residues. Looked up from germline, CDR1 is MNHEY and CDR2 is SMNVEV (reference sequence). V lost 3 bases, J lost 4 bases, and 9 bases lay in between. The CDR3 region is CASSFEGFYGYTF. The CDR3 DNA follows: TGTGCCAGCAGTTTTGAGGGATTCTATGGCTACACCTTC.

The chain combines TRBV4-1 with TRBJ1-5; no reliable D call. This CDR3 has 16 residues. Germline V gene data show CDR1 as MGHRA and CDR2 as YSYEKL. V lost 1 base to trimming and J lost 6 bases, with 16 bases between them. The CDR3, as DNA: TGCGCCAGCAGCCAAGGGAGGGTCAGCGGCCCTCAGCCCCAGCATTTT. Amino acid sequence: CASSQGRVSGPQPQHF.

The chain joins TRBV6-5 to TRBJ1-6; TRBD1 aligns across 10 bases. Trimming took 7 bases from V and 8 from J; bases not matched to a gene: 8. Germline V gene lookup returns CDR1 MNHEY and CDR2 SVGAGI. The CDR3 has 15 residues. The CDR3 here is CASTRGGTGDSPLHF. The CDR3 bases are TGTGCCAGCACCAGGGGAGGGACAGGGGATTCACCCCTCCACTTT.

The chain recombines TRBV5-4 with TRBJ2-3; TRBD1 might be the D (6 bases). Germline assignment: CDR1 SGHNT and CDR2 YYREEE (reference sequence). This CDR3 is built from 14 residues. V was shortened by 2 bases and J by 0 bases, with 7 bases between the two germline ends. CDR3 DNA: TGTGCCAGCAGCTTACAGGGTAGCACAGATACGCAGTATTTT. Translation: CASSLQGSTDTQYF.

The chain links TRBV4-1 to TRBJ1-5; D is possibly TRBD1 (5 bases). The germline V gene has CDR1 MGHRA and CDR2 YSYEKL. The V end was cut by 4 bases, the J end by 3 bases, with 10 bases between. The CDR3 runs 14 residues. The CDR3 region has the DNA TGCGCCAGCAGCCGTCCGGGGGTCAATCAGCCCCAGCATTTT. Translation gives CASSRPGVNQPQHF.

This chain uses TRBV5-1 with TRBJ1-1; D is unclear. This CDR3 has 14 amino acids. Germline CDR1 is SGHRS and CDR2 is YFSETQ. V shed 1 base and J shed 0 bases, with 7 bases lying between them. The CDR3 region is CASSLTAMNTEAFF. CDR3 nucleotide sequence: TGCGCCAGCAGCTTGACAGCCATGAACACTGAAGCTTTCTTT.

This clone was observed a few times. The chain employs TRBV5-6 and TRBJ1-2; tentatively, D is TRBD1 (5 bases). This CDR3 contains 13 residues. V dropped 2 bases and J dropped 5 bases, with 10 bases sitting between them. Germline-derived CDR1 and CDR2 are SGHDT and YYEEEE. The CDR3 is CASSLVQEYGYTF. As DNA, the CDR3 is TGTGCCAGCAGCTTAGTACAGGAGTATGGCTACACCTTC.

The chain uses TRBV9 and TRBJ2-3, with D maybe TRBD2 (5 bases). Germline lookup yields CDR1 SGDLS and CDR2 YYNGEE. Trimming removed 0 bases from V and 2 bases from J, with 10 bases in between. This CDR3 region has 15 residues. Here the CDR3 reads CASSVDGEYTDTQYF. In DNA, the CDR3 is TGTGCCAGCAGCGTAGACGGGGAGTACACAGATACGCAGTATTTT.

This rearrangement joins TRBV19 to TRBJ1-2; D is uncertain. The CDR3 spans 13 residues. V was cut by 7 bases and J by 8 bases, with 17 bases left in between. The germline V gene encodes CDR1 LNHDA and CDR2 SQIVND (reference sequence). The CDR3 DNA is TGTGCCAGTACCGCGCCGGGGTCCTGGGGCTACACCTTC. It codes for CASTAPGSWGYTF.

The DNA of the CDR3 is TGTGCCAGCAGTACGGGGGGGGCGCTGGGGAACACTGAAGCTTTCTTT. As protein: CASSTGGALGNTEAFF. This chain uses TRBV5-4 with TRBJ1-1; perhaps TRBD1 as D (6 bases). CDR3 size: 16 residues. V was pared by 5 bases and J by 1 base, with 18 bases between. Germline-derived CDR1 and CDR2 are SGHNT and YYREEE (reference sequence).

V gene TRBV9 combines with J gene TRBJ2-5; TRBD2 matches at 7 bases. The V and J ends lost 3 bases and 5 bases, in that order; junction bases with no gene match: 10. Looked up from germline, CDR1 is SGDLS and CDR2 is YYNGEE. The CDR3 spans 15 residues. In DNA form, the CDR3 reads TGTGCCAGCAGCGAAGGACTAGTGGGGGGGGAGACCCAGTACTTC. This codes for CASSEGLVGGETQYF.